Sequencing of this T cell receptor beta chain was carried out in a study of regulatory T cells in long-lasting Graves disease. The V end lost 5 bases, the J end lost 4 bases, and 14 bases lay between the germline ends. Germline assignment: CDR1 SGHAT and CDR2 FQNNGV. The CDR3 loop spans 14 amino acids. Arm-PCR of CDR3 regions and iRepertoire HTBI primers were used to build TCR beta libraries. One entry per CDR3 protein, called by TCRdb with MiXCR from the multiplex PCR reads. The repertoire has roughly 420,000 distinct CDR3 sequences, around 15% of them found once; the top ten carry about 20%. This clonotype was observed a few times. Indicated time point: newly diagnosed GD, antithyroid drugs for less than 3 months. The TCR library was made from RNA extracted from PBMCs.

The TCR sequence derives from a female donor with Graves disease. The specimen was peripheral blood mononuclear cells (PBMCs), collected at new diagnosis, from a patient treated with antithyroid drugs. This chain links TRBV11-2 with TRBJ1-2; D is undetermined. The CDR3 spells CASSPLRGPYGYTF. The DNA of the CDR3 is TGTGCCAGCAGCCCACTACGAGGACCCTATGGCTACACCTTC.